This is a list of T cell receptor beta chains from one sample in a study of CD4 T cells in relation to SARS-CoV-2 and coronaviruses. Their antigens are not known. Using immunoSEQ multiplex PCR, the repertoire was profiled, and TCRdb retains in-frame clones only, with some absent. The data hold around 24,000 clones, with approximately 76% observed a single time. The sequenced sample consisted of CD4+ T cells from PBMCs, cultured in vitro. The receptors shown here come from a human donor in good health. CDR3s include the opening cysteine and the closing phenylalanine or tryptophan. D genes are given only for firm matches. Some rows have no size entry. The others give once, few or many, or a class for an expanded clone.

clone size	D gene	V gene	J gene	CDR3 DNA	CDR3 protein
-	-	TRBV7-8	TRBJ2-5	TGTGCCAGCAGCTTAGTTCGGCAGTCCGAAGAGACCCAGTACTTC	CASSLVRQSEETQYF
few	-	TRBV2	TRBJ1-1	TGTGCCAGCAGGGTTGCGGTAACCCCCGCTTTCTTT	CASRVAVTPAFF
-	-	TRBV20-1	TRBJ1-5	TGCAGTGCTAGTTACCAGGGAAGCAATCAGCCCCAGCATTTT	CSASYQGSNQPQHF
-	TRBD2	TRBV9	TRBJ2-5	TGTGCCAGCAGCGTAGGGCTAGCGGGCTACCAAGAGACCCAGTACTTC	CASSVGLAGYQETQYF
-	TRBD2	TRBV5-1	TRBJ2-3	TGCGCCAGCAGCTTGGAGGCGGGAGGGCCGGGTGGACCGGATACGCAGTATTTT	CASSLEAGGPGGPDTQYF
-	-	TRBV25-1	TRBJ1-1	TGTGCCAGCAGTCCTAGGGGGACAAACCGGGCTGAAGCTTTCTTT	CASSPRGTNRAEAFF
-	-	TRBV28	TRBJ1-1	TGTGCCAGCACGGGGGGGGTCACTGAAGCTTTCTTT	CASTGGVTEAFF
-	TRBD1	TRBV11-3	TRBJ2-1	TGTGCCAGCAGCTTAGGTCAACAGGGGAATGAGCAGTTCTTC	CASSLGQQGNEQFF
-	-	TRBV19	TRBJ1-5	TGTGCCAGTAGCCCTGCGGCGGGCAATCAGCCCCAGCATTTT	CASSPAAGNQPQHF
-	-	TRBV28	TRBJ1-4	TGTGCCAGCACCTCAGGGGAGGGCAATGAAAAACTGTTTTTT	CASTSGEGNEKLFF
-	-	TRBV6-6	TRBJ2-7	TGTGCCAGCAGTTACTCGGCCGGGCGGGAATCCTACGAGCAGTACTTC	CASSYSAGRESYEQYF
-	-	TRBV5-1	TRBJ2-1	TGCGCCAGCAGCCTTCCGAGGGCGGTTAGACAGAATGAGCAGTTCTTC	CASSLPRAVRQNEQFF
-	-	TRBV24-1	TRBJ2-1	TGTGCCACCAGAGCCAATGGTGGGGGGTATGAGCAGTTCTTC	CATRANGGGYEQFF
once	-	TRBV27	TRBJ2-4	TGTGCCAGCAGTCGCCTGGGGGCAGGGGATAACATTCAGTACTTC	CASSRLGAGDNIQYF
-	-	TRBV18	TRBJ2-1	TGTGCCAGCTCACCACCGGCAGGGGAGGGGAATGAGCAGTTCTTC	CASSPPAGEGNEQFF
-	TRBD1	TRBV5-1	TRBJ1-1	TGCGCCAGCAGCTTGGGACAGGGAGGCTGGGAAGCTTTCTTT	CASSLGQGGWEAFF
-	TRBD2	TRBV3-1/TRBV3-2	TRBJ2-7	TGTGCCAGCAGCCAAGGGACTAGCGGGAGATCGTACGAGCAGTACTTC	CASSQGTSGRSYEQYF
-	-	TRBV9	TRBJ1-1	TGTGCCAGCACCTCCGGGACAACGAACACTGAAGCTTTCTTT	CASTSGTTNTEAFF
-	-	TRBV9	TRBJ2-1	TGTGCCAGCAGCGTAGTGGCGACTACCTACAATGAGCAGTTCTTC	CASSVVATTYNEQFF
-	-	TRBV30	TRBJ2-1	TGTGCCTGGACCAGCCGAGCTGGTTCCTACAATGAGCAGTTCTTC	CAWTSRAGSYNEQFF
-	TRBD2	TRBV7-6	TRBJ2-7	TGTGCCAGCAGCTTGGAATATCGACTAGCGACCTACGAGCAGTACTTC	CASSLEYRLATYEQYF
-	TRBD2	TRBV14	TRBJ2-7	TGTGCCAGCAGCCCTGGACTAGCGGGGGTATCCGAGCAGTACTTC	CASSPGLAGVSEQYF
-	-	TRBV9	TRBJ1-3	TGTGCCAGCAGCGTATCTCTGGGTACTAAGTCGGTTGGAAACACCATATATTTT	CASSVSLGTKSVGNTIYF
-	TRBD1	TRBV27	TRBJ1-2	TGTGCCAGCAGTTTACGCGGGACAGGGCATGGCTACACCTTC	CASSLRGTGHGYTF
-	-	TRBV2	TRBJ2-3	TGTGCCAGCGGGGGGATTCTTGGGGATACGCAGTATTTT	CASGGILGDTQYF
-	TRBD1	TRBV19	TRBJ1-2	TGTGCCAGTAGTATGACAGGGGGCTATGGCTACACCTTC	CASSMTGGYGYTF
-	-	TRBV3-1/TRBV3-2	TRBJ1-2	TGTGCCAGCAGCCTCGGCCACAGGGACTATGGCTACACCTTC	CASSLGHRDYGYTF
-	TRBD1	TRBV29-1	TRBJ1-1	TGCAGCGTTGAAGGGGACAGGGATGACACTGAAGCTTTCTTT	CSVEGDRDDTEAFF
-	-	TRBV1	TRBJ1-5	TGCACCAGCAGCCAAGAACTGGGCCACAGGTTTCTTTATAGCAATCAGCCCCAGCATTTT	CTSSQELGHRFLYSNQPQHF
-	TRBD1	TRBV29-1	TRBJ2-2	TGCAGCGGGGGGACAGGGGCGAACACCGGGGAGCTGTTTTTT	CSGGTGANTGELFF
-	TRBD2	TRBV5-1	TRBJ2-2	TGCGCCAGCAGCCGGGGGGGAGCGGACACCGGGGAGCTGTTTTTT	CASSRGGADTGELFF
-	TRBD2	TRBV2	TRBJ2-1	TGTGCCAGCAGTGAATCGAGATCTAGCGGGAAGGGCAATGAGCAGTTCTTC	CASSESRSSGKGNEQFF
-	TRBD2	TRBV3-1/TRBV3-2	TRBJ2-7	TGTGCCAGCAGCCAAGGCGGGAGCTTAGGGGAGCAGTACTTC	CASSQGGSLGEQYF
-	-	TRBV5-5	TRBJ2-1	TGTGCCAGCAGCTTGGAGATTCCGGCGGGACTCTACAATGAGCAGTTCTTC	CASSLEIPAGLYNEQFF
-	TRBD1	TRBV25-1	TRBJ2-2	TGTGCCAGCAGTGAAACAGGGGTGGAAACCGGGGAGCTGTTTTTT	CASSETGVETGELFF
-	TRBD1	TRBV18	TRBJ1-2	TGTGCCAGCTCACCCTCGACAGGGGGCGGGGTCTATGGCTACACCTTC	CASSPSTGGGVYGYTF
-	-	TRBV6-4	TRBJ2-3	TGTGCCAGCTCCTCCGAGGCAGGGGGGGTGGATACGCAGTATTTT	CASSSEAGGVDTQYF
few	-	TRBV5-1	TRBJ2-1	TGCGCCAGCAGGTCCCCGGGTTCCTTAATTAATGAGCAGTTCTTC	CASRSPGSLINEQFF
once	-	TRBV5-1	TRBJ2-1	TGCGCCAGCAGCTTCCCCGACCGAGCCCCCAATGAGCAGTTCTTC	CASSFPDRAPNEQFF
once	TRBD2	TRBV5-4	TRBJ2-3	TGTGCCAGCAGCCTCGGGACTAGCGGACTCACAGATACGCAGTATTTT	CASSLGTSGLTDTQYF
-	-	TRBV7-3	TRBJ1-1	TGTGCCAGCAGCTTAGAAGGGGGGATGACTGAAGCTTTCTTT	CASSLEGGMTEAFF
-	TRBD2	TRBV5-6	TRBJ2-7	TGTGCCAGCAGCCTGGAAAGGAGCGGGATCGACGAGCAGTACTTC	CASSLERSGIDEQYF
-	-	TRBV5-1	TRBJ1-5	TGCGCCAGCAGCTTGGAGGGGTTCTCGGGCAATCAGCCCCAGCATTTT	CASSLEGFSGNQPQHF
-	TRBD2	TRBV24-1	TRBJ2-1	TGTGCCACCGGAGGACTAGCGGGAGGTAGCTCCTACAATGAGCAGTTCTTC	CATGGLAGGSSYNEQFF
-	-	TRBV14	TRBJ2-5	TGTGCCAGCAGCCAAGGGCCCCAGACCCAGTACTTC	CASSQGPQTQYF
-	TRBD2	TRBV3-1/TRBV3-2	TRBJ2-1	TGTGCCAGCAGCCATGATACAGGACTAGCGGGAGGTCGTAACTACAATGAGCAGTTCTTC	CASSHDTGLAGGRNYNEQFF
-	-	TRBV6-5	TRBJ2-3	TGTGCCAGCAGGTTAGACAGCTACACAGATACGCAGTATTTT	CASRLDSYTDTQYF
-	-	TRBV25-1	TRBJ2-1	TGTGCCAGCAGTGAATGGGCAGTCTACAATGAGCAGTTCTTC	CASSEWAVYNEQFF
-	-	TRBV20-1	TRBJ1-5	TGCAGTGCTAGTTTTCTTCAGACGGGGACATTTAGCAATCAGCCCCAGCATTTT	CSASFLQTGTFSNQPQHF
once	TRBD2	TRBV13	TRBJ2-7	TGTGCCAGCAGTCTAGCGGGTGATCCCTACGAGCAGTACTTC	CASSLAGDPYEQYF
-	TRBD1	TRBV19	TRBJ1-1	TGTGCCAGTAGTCCCCGGGACAGGGGCCTTAACACTGAAGCTTTCTTT	CASSPRDRGLNTEAFF
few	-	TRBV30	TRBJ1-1	TGTGCCTGGAGTGTACTGTCAGGGTTCGCCACTGAAGCTTTCTTT	CAWSVLSGFATEAFF
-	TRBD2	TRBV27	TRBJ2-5	TGTGCCAGCAGTTTAGCGGGAGGGCGAGAGACCCAGTACTTC	CASSLAGGRETQYF
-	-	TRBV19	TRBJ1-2	TGTGCCAGTAGTATCGCGTCTTACACAGGGACCGCCTATGGCTACACCTTC	CASSIASYTGTAYGYTF
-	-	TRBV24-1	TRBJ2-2	TGTGCCACAGCGCGGGACAAAGATAACACCGGGGAGCTGTTTTTT	CATARDKDNTGELFF
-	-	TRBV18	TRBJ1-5	TGTGCCAGCTCACCACCGCAACAGGGTCAGGGCAATCAGCCCCAGCATTTT	CASSPPQQGQGNQPQHF
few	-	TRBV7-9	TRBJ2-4	TGTGCCAGCAGCCCGAGGGGACGGAAGACCAAAAACATTCAGTACTTC	CASSPRGRKTKNIQYF
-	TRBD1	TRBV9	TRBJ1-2	TGTGCCAGCAGCGTAGGGGGTAGCAGGGGGTATGGCTACACCTTC	CASSVGGSRGYGYTF
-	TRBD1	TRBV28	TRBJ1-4	TGTGCCAGCAGTTTATGGGGGGGGACAGGGGCAACTAATGAAAAACTGTTTTTT	CASSLWGGTGATNEKLFF